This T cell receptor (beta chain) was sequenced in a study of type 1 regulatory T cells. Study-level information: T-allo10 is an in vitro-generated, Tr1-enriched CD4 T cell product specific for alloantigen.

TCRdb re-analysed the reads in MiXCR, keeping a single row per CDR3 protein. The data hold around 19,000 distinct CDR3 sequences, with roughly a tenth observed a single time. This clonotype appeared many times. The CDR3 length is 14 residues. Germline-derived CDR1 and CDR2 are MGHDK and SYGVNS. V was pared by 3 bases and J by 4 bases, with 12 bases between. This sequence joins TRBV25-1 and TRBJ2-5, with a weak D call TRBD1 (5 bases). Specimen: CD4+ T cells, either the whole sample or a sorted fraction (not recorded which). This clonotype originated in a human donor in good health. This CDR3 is CASSDVGAGETQYF. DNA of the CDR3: TGTGCCAGCAGTGATGTTGGGGCCGGAGAGACCCAGTACTTC.